This T cell receptor (beta chain) stems from a study of blood T cell repertoires in COVID-19. Study in general: Sources were T cells, B-cell-depleted T cells, or PBMCs; the material itself was cDNA or gDNA.

The V gene lost 1 base and the J gene lost 1 base, with 13 bases spanning the gap. This CDR3 region has 17 residues. Per germline, CDR1 SGHTA and CDR2 FQGTGA. This clone has a single count. Sequencing used immunoSEQ multiplex PCR; TCRdb keeps in-frame clones, though not all of them. The data contain 13,000 or so clones, roughly 85% of them singletons. The chain is built from TRBV7-3 and TRBJ1-4, with unresolved D. The origin of this receptor is a man aged 35 to 55 with active or convalescent COVID-19. The sequenced sample was peripheral blood. CDR3 sequence reads: CASSLNDYTETNEKLFF. In DNA form, the CDR3 reads TGTGCCAGCAGCTTAAACGACTACACCGAAACTAATGAAAAACTGTTTTTT. Full variable domain (rest looked up from reference TRBV7-3 and TRBJ1-4): GAGVSQTPSNKVTEKGKYVELRCDPISGHTALYWYRQSLGQGPEFLIYFQGTGAADDSGLPNDRFFAVRPEGSVSTLKIQRTERGDSAVYLCASSLNDYTETNEKLFFGSGTQLSVL.